This is a list of T cell receptor beta chains from one sample in a study of T-cell memory formation after mild COVID-19. MiXCR, run by TCRdb on the 5' RACE reads, gives a single entry per CDR3 protein. In the table there are 100,000 to 150,000 distinct CDR3 sequences, more than 15% of which are singletons. The sequenced material came from PBMCs or a T cell subset sorted from them (not recorded which). The receptors here all came from a young man who had mild COVID-19 (a few samples of this study predate the infection). Cell type and time point are not known. Each CDR3 is given without its conserved first and last residue. Fields, in order: V gene, J gene, CDR3 length, CDR3 protein.

>TRBV12-3/TRBV12-4|TRBJ2-2|13
ASSRSQTDTGELF
>TRBV7-2|TRBJ2-3|12
ASAFFGRADTQY
>TRBV4-1|TRBJ1-6|14
ASSPSGTGENSPLH
>TRBV4-3|TRBJ1-1|12
ASSQDRDRYEAF
>TRBV7-9|TRBJ2-5|12
ASRQPTGKETQY
>TRBV6-2/TRBV6-3|TRBJ1-5|14
ASSRPGTGVNQPQH
>TRBV5-1|TRBJ1-6|13
ASKLSAASGSPLH
>TRBV7-2|TRBJ2-5|10
ASSLAGETQY
>TRBV24-1|TRBJ2-3|12
ATSEGSGVNTQY
>TRBV20-1|TRBJ2-7|11
SARGYQGREQY
>TRBV28|TRBJ2-5|11
ASRLAGEETQY
>TRBV9|TRBJ2-2|15
ASSVLGTPLGTGELF
>TRBV2|TRBJ2-3|12
ASVKDSSTDTQY
>TRBV12-3/TRBV12-4|TRBJ2-3|10
ASSSQTDTQY
>TRBV6-1|TRBJ1-6|13
ASKSRLVAYSPLH
>TRBV12-3/TRBV12-4|TRBJ2-3|12
ASSSRGRTDTQY
>TRBV12-3/TRBV12-4|TRBJ2-7|11
ASSRQGPYEQY
>TRBV9|TRBJ2-5|13
ASSSADSDLGTQY
>TRBV4-3|TRBJ1-3|15
ASSQDGTLSSGNTIY
>TRBV5-1|TRBJ1-2|12
ASSFDKPHYGYT
>TRBV20-1|TRBJ2-3|11
SARGGSSDTQY
>TRBV9|TRBJ2-3|11
ASSGDRTDTQY
>TRBV5-6|TRBJ2-6|12
ASRRTGGANVLT
>TRBV19|TRBJ2-2|16
ASSIKKGLAEDTGELF
>TRBV12-3/TRBV12-4|TRBJ2-5|9
ASRNRMDQY
>TRBV20-1|TRBJ1-2|11
SAGVKRNYGYT
>TRBV20-1|TRBJ1-3|11
SAHRGDSDTIY
>TRBV18|TRBJ2-5|12
ASSREQGSETQY
>TRBV7-9|TRBJ2-1|10
ASSSEGNEQF
>TRBV12-3/TRBV12-4|TRBJ1-5|14
ASSLPGQGRGQPQH
>TRBV7-2|TRBJ2-1|14
ASSPRTSGGHGEQF
>TRBV7-2|TRBJ1-1|13
ASSWHGTPSTEAL
>TRBV5-1|TRBJ2-3|13
ASSLQTGQSDTQY
>TRBV18|TRBJ1-1|13
ASSPSQRMNTEAF
>TRBV9|TRBJ1-6|14
ASSPHPQGINSPLH
>TRBV5-1|TRBJ2-5|11
ASSRGRGETQY
>TRBV12-3/TRBV12-4|TRBJ1-1|12
ASSPRQGGTEAF
>TRBV7-9|TRBJ2-3|12
ASIGTQRGDTQY
>TRBV4-1|TRBJ2-1|9
ASSSPGVQF
>TRBV7-8|TRBJ2-5|12
ASSLVGVGETQY
>TRBV5-5|TRBJ2-1|13
ASSLGGHPYNEQF